This is a list of T cell receptor beta chains from one sample in a study of identical twins. TCRdb reprocessed the 5' RACE reads via MiXCR and lists one record per CDR3 protein. Of under 300,000 distinct CDR3 sequences in the sample, around an eighth are singletons; the top ten hold 8.8%. Sequencing input: memory (CD45RO+) T cells sorted from blood. All receptors derive from a woman aged 18-29 years in good health. Each CDR3 is given with its conserved first and last residue. A D gene is named only where the DNA matches it firmly. The size of a clone is reported for some rows only, either as once, few or many, or as a class for expanded clones.

d_gene	v_gene	abundance	j_gene	CDR3aa	CDR3nt
TRBD1	TRBV7-9	.	TRBJ2-7	CASSLAWDSSSYEQYF	TGTGCCAGCAGCTTAGCGTGGGACAGCAGCTCCTACGAGCAGTACTTC
.	TRBV20-1	few	TRBJ2-5	CSARQLSGQGRETQYF	TGCAGTGCTAGACAACTTAGCGGCCAAGGAAGAGAGACCCAGTACTTC
.	TRBV20-1	.	TRBJ2-3	CSAGGTSYTQYF	TGCAGTGCTGGAGGGACCTCCTATACGCAGTATTTT
.	TRBV20-1	.	TRBJ2-5	CSATGEVHQETQYF	TGCAGTGCCACAGGGGAGGTCCACCAAGAGACCCAGTACTTC
TRBD2	TRBV6-1	many	TRBJ2-1	CASRGRAGGYNEQFF	TGTGCCAGCAGAGGTCGAGCGGGGGGGTACAATGAGCAGTTCTTC
.	TRBV7-3	.	TRBJ2-3	CASSPRATSDTQYF	TGTGCCAGCAGCCCCCGGGCCACCTCGGATACGCAGTATTTT
TRBD1	TRBV6-2/TRBV6-3	.	TRBJ1-1	CASSLVPGQGQAFF	TGTGCCAGCAGTCTGGTCCCGGGACAGGGGCAAGCTTTCTTT
TRBD1	TRBV5-1	.	TRBJ1-1	CASSMTGGHLKLFF	TGCGCCAGCAGCATGACAGGGGGCCACCTGAAGCTTTTCTTT
TRBD2	TRBV4-1	few	TRBJ2-7	CASSQGLAGVGGEQYF	TGCGCCAGCAGCCAAGGACTAGCGGGAGTAGGAGGCGAGCAGTACTTC
.	TRBV5-1	.	TRBJ2-5	CASSFNGVQETQYF	TGCGCCAGCAGCTTTAACGGGGTCCAAGAGACCCAGTACTTC
TRBD2	TRBV11-2	many	TRBJ2-2	CASDWGGLAGELFF	TGTGCCAGCGATTGGGGAGGGTTGGCCGGGGAGCTGTTTTTT
.	TRBV12-3/TRBV12-4	few	TRBJ2-7	CASGVGDEQYF	TGTGCCAGCGGTGTGGGGGACGAGCAGTACTTC
.	TRBV12-3/TRBV12-4	few	TRBJ2-3	CASSLVVRGPGADTQYF	TGTGCCAGCAGTTTAGTCGTACGGGGTCCGGGCGCAGATACGCAGTATTTT
TRBD2	TRBV7-9	.	TRBJ2-3	CASSLGGGGNTQYF	TGTGCCAGCAGTCTTGGCGGGGGTGGTAATACGCAGTATTTT
TRBD1	TRBV6-1	.	TRBJ1-5	CASRDSFSNQPQHF	TGTGCCAGCCGGGACAGCTTTAGCAATCAGCCCCAGCATTTT
TRBD1	TRBV12-3/TRBV12-4	.	TRBJ1-6	CASTQGSSPLHF	TGTGCCAGCACACAGGGGAGTTCACCCCTCCACTTT
.	TRBV20-1	.	TRBJ2-7	CSARGRLWEQYF	TGCAGTGCTAGAGGGAGATTGTGGGAGCAGTACTTC
.	TRBV5-1	.	TRBJ1-1	CASSLEGSDTEAFF	TGCGCCAGCAGCTTGGAAGGGTCGGACACTGAAGCTTTCTTT
.	TRBV20-1	once	TRBJ2-5	CSARPGEETQYF	TGCAGTGCTAGACCCGGGGAGGAGACCCAGTACTTC
TRBD1	TRBV5-6	.	TRBJ2-7	CASSGIGTGAYEQYF	TGTGCCAGCAGCGGAATAGGGACAGGGGCCTACGAGCAGTACTTC
TRBD1	TRBV5-1	.	TRBJ2-2	CASSIPRQGSNTGELFF	TGCGCCAGCAGCATCCCTAGACAGGGAAGCAACACCGGGGAGCTGTTTTTT
TRBD1	TRBV27	once	TRBJ2-1	CASSLLIQGERQFF	TGTGCCAGCAGTTTATTAATTCAGGGGGAGCGGCAGTTCTTC
.	TRBV12-3/TRBV12-4	.	TRBJ2-6	CASNLRGIGGANVLTF	TGTGCCAGCAACCTCCGGGGCATAGGGGGGGCCAACGTCCTGACTTTC
TRBD1	TRBV12-3/TRBV12-4	.	TRBJ2-5	CASRTGGAETQYF	TGTGCCAGCAGAACAGGGGGCGCGGAGACCCAGTACTTC
TRBD2	TRBV20-1	.	TRBJ2-7	CSARGGTSGTIYEQYF	TGCAGTGCTAGAGGTGGGACTAGCGGGACAATCTACGAGCAGTACTTC
.	TRBV10-3	few	TRBJ1-2	CAISVGNGYTF	TGTGCCATCAGTGTGGGGAATGGCTACACCTTC
.	TRBV12-3/TRBV12-4	.	TRBJ1-5	CASSLGQSNQPQHF	TGTGCCAGCAGTCTCGGACAGTCCAATCAGCCCCAGCATTTT
.	TRBV20-1	.	TRBJ2-5	CSANTGTRETQYF	TGCAGTGCCAATACCGGGACCCGGGAGACCCAGTACTTC
TRBD2	TRBV27	few	TRBJ2-2	CASGGGLGETGELFF	TGTGCCAGCGGGGGGGGATTGGGAGAGACCGGGGAGCTGTTTTTT
.	TRBV12-3/TRBV12-4	.	TRBJ2-3	CASSPLEGSTDTQYF	TGTGCCAGCAGCCCCCTCGAGGGAAGCACAGATACGCAGTATTTT
TRBD2	TRBV5-1	.	TRBJ2-1	CASSFGGAKGSYNEQFF	TGCGCCAGCAGCTTCGGGGGGGCGAAAGGCTCCTACAATGAGCAGTTCTTC
TRBD2	TRBV7-9	.	TRBJ2-1	CASSPTSGGLNEQFF	TGTGCCAGCAGCCCCACTAGCGGGGGACTCAATGAGCAGTTCTTC
.	TRBV20-1	few	TRBJ2-3	CSARGETLHNTQYF	TGCAGTGCTAGAGGTGAAACTTTGCATAATACGCAGTATTTT
TRBD2	TRBV27	once	TRBJ2-1	CASSSGLAGLNEQFF	TGTGCCAGCAGTTCAGGACTAGCGGGGCTCAATGAGCAGTTCTTC
.	TRBV9	.	TRBJ2-3	CASSVTGTWTDTQYF	TGTGCCAGCAGCGTAACCGGGACTTGGACAGATACGCAGTATTTT
.	TRBV3-1	.	TRBJ2-1	CASSQSRGRAVGNEQFF	TGTGCCAGCAGCCAGAGTCGGGGTAGGGCCGTAGGCAATGAGCAGTTCTTC
.	TRBV5-1	few	TRBJ1-1	CASSLLGRAANTEAFF	TGCGCCAGCAGCTTGTTAGGGAGGGCGGCGAACACTGAAGCTTTCTTT
.	TRBV20-1	.	TRBJ2-3	CSGGVGTDTQYF	TGCAGTGGAGGGGTGGGCACAGATACGCAGTATTTT
.	TRBV12-3/TRBV12-4	few	TRBJ1-2	CASSPGSGTGYGYTF	TGTGCCAGCAGTCCTGGGTCAGGGACGGGCTATGGCTACACCTTC
.	TRBV6-1	few	TRBJ2-7	CASSELGHEQYF	TGTGCCAGCAGTGAACTGGGGCACGAGCAGTACTTC
.	TRBV7-9	many	TRBJ1-1	CASSLLGAGNTEAFF	TGTGCCAGCAGCTTACTGGGGGCTGGTAACACTGAAGCTTTCTTT
TRBD2	TRBV2	.	TRBJ2-5	CASGLGLAGGETQYF	TGTGCCAGCGGGCTGGGACTAGCGGGAGGAGAGACCCAGTACTTC
TRBD2	TRBV28	.	TRBJ2-5	CASIPSPLAGVIMETQYF	TGTGCCAGCATCCCATCCCCTCTAGCGGGAGTGATAATGGAGACCCAGTACTTC
.	TRBV7-2	few	TRBJ1-2	CASSLGAFYGYTF	TGTGCCAGCAGCTTGGGCGCCTTCTATGGCTACACCTTC
.	TRBV5-1	.	TRBJ2-5	CATSPGARETQYF	TGCGCCACCTCTCCGGGGGCGAGGGAGACCCAGTACTTC
TRBD1	TRBV7-8	.	TRBJ1-1	CASSGQDRGPTEAFF	TGTGCCAGCAGCGGACAGGACAGGGGGCCGACTGAAGCTTTCTTT
TRBD1	TRBV6-1	.	TRBJ2-1	CASSRDSKEDEQFF	TGTGCCAGCAGCCGGGACAGTAAAGAAGATGAGCAGTTCTTC